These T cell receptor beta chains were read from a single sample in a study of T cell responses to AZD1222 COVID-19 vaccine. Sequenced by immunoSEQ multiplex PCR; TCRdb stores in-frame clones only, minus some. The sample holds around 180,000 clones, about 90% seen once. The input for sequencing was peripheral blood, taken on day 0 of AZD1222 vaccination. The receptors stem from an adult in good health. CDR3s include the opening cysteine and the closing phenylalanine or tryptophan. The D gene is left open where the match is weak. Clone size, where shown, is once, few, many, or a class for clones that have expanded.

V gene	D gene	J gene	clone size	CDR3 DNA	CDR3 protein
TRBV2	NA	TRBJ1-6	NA	TGTGCCAGCAGTGATGGCAGTCCCCTCCACTTT	CASSDGSPLHF
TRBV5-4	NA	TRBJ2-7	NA	TGTGCCAGCAGCTTAGGTGCAGGGGACGAGCAGTACTTC	CASSLGAGDEQYF
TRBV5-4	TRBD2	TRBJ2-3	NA	TGTGCCAGCAGCTTGGGGGGGGTAAGCGGGAGGACAGATACGCAGTATTTT	CASSLGGVSGRTDTQYF
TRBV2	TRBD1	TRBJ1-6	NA	TGCGCCAGCAGTCCCGGGACAGGAATGTCCTATAATTCACCCCTCCACTTT	CASSPGTGMSYNSPLHF
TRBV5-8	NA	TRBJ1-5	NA	TGTGCCAGCAGCTTGTTTGCGGGGGCCAGCAATCAGCCCCAGCATTTT	CASSLFAGASNQPQHF
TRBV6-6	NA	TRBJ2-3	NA	TGTGCCAGCACCAACACAGATACGCAGTATTTT	CASTNTDTQYF
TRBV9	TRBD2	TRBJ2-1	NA	TGTGCCAGCAGCGTAGTAGAGCGGGGGCTTTACAATGAGCAGTTCTTC	CASSVVERGLYNEQFF
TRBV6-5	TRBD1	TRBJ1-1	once	TGTGCCAGCAGTTACTCCTGGACAGGGAGCACTGAAGCTTTCTTT	CASSYSWTGSTEAFF
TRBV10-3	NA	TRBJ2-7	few	TGTGCCATCAGTGACCCCGGGACCGACGCTTCCTACGAGCAGTACTTC	CAISDPGTDASYEQYF
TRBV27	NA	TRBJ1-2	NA	TGTGCCAGCAGTTTACAAAGGGGCCCGACAAACTATGGCTACACCTTC	CASSLQRGPTNYGYTF
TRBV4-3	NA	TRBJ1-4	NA	TGCGCCAGCAGCCCACAGGTTTCGGGAACTAATGAAAAACTGTTTTTT	CASSPQVSGTNEKLFF
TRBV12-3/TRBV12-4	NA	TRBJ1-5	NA	TGTGCCAGCCTGGCAGGGAATCAGCCCCAGCATTTT	CASLAGNQPQHF
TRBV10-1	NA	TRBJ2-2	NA	TGCGCCAGCAGTCAGGCCGCCGGGGAGCTGTTTTTT	CASSQAAGELFF
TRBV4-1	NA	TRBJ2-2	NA	TGCGCCAGCAGCCAAGATTCAATAGACCCCGGGGAGCTGTTTTTT	CASSQDSIDPGELFF
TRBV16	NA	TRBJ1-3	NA	TGTGCCAGCAGCCAATCCCCAGGCTCTGGAAACACCATATATTTT	CASSQSPGSGNTIYF
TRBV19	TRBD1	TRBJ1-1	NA	TGTGCCAGTAGTCCCAGGACAGGGGGCACTTACGTGGGCACTGAAGCTTTCTTT	CASSPRTGGTYVGTEAFF
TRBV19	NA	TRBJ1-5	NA	TGTGCCAGTAGTAACAGCGAGGGGCAGCCCCAGCATTTT	CASSNSEGQPQHF
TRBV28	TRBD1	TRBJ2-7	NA	TGTGCCAGCAGCTCCAGGGGGTTCGGCTACGAGCAGTACTTC	CASSSRGFGYEQYF
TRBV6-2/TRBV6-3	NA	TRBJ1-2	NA	TGTGCCAGCAGTTACGAGGCAATCGGCTACACCTTC	CASSYEAIGYTF
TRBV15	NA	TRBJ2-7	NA	TGTGCCACCAGCAGAGAGGGTGGAGGGATAAACGAGCAGTACTTC	CATSREGGGINEQYF
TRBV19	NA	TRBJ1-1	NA	TGTGCCAGTAGTATAGGTCCCGGGTTAGGCACTGAAGCTTTCTTT	CASSIGPGLGTEAFF
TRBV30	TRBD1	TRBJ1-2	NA	TGTGCCTGGAGTGTACCAGAGGACAGGGATAGCCATGGCTACACCTTC	CAWSVPEDRDSHGYTF
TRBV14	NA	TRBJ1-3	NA	TGTGCCAGCAGCCAACAGGGGACCTCCTCTGGAAACACCATATATTTT	CASSQQGTSSGNTIYF
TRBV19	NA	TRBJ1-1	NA	TGTGCCAGTAGTCCCCAGGGAGGAACTGAAGCTTTCTTT	CASSPQGGTEAFF
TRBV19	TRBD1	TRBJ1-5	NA	TGTGCCAGTAGGAGAAGGGACAGCAACAATCAGCCCCAGCATTTT	CASRRRDSNNQPQHF
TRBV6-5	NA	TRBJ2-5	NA	TGTGCCAGCAGTTACTCTTGGGAGACCCAGTACTTC	CASSYSWETQYF
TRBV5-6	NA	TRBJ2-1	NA	TGTGCCAGCAGCCCAGACAGATACAATGAGCAGTTCTTC	CASSPDRYNEQFF
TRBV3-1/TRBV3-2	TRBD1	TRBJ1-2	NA	TGTGCCAGCAGCCGGGGACAGGCGAACTCCTTC	CASSRGQANSF
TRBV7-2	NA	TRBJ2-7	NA	TGTGCCAGCAGCTTCTCCGGGACGGAAGCCTACGAGCAGTACTTC	CASSFSGTEAYEQYF
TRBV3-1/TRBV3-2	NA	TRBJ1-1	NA	TGTGCCAGCAGCGCCACATTGAACACTGAAGCTTTCTTT	CASSATLNTEAFF
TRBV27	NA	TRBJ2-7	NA	TGTGCCAGCTTCTCCAGAACCCCACCTTACGAGCAGTACTTC	CASFSRTPPYEQYF
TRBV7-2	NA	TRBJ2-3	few	TGTGCCAGCAGCTTAAACCCCCTCGGCCAAACGCAGTATTTT	CASSLNPLGQTQYF
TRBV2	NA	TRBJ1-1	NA	TGTGCCAGCAGCACGCAGGGATGGGGGACTGAAGCTTTCTTT	CASSTQGWGTEAFF
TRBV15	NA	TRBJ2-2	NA	TGTGCCACCAGCAGAAACACCGGGGAGCTGTTTTTT	CATSRNTGELFF
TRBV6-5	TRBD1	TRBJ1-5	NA	TGTGCCAGCAGATTTGGGACAGGGATCAATCAGCCCCAGCATTTT	CASRFGTGINQPQHF
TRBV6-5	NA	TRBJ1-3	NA	TGTGCCAGCACCTCGGACTCTGGAAACACCATATATTTT	CASTSDSGNTIYF
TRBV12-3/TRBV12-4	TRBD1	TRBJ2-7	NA	TGTGCCAGCAGATACAGGGGAGACGAGCAGTACTTC	CASRYRGDEQYF
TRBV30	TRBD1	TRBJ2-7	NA	TGTGCCTGGACGACAGGGAGCTCCTACGAGCAGTACTTC	CAWTTGSSYEQYF
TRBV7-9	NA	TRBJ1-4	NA	TGTGCCAGCAGCCCCGGCGGTGGCCGGTTTAGTTTT	CASSPGGGRFSF
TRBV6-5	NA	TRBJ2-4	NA	TGTGCCAGCACTCAGGGAGCCAAAAACATTCAGTACTTC	CASTQGAKNIQYF
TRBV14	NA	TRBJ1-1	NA	TGTGCCAGCAGCCCCTACCTTAACACTGAAGCTTTCTTT	CASSPYLNTEAFF
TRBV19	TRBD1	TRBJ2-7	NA	TGTGCCAGTAGCCCGACAGGGACCGAGCAGTACTTC	CASSPTGTEQYF
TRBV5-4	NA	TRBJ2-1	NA	TGTGCCAGCAACCCAGGGGGGTCCCCCTACAATGAGCAGTTCTTC	CASNPGGSPYNEQFF
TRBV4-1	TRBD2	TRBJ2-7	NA	TGCGCCAGCAGCCATCCCGGGACTACCATCTACGAGCAGTACTTC	CASSHPGTTIYEQYF
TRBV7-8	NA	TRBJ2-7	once	TGTGCCAGCAGCTTAGTGTCGGGACTGAGCTCCTACGAGCAGTACTTC	CASSLVSGLSSYEQYF
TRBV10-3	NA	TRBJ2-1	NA	TGTGCCATCAGTGAGTCTGGAACTACGGGCTCGAATGAGCAGTTCTTC	CAISESGTTGSNEQFF
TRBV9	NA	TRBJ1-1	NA	TGTGCCAGCAGCGTAGCATCACGGATGAACACTGAAGCTTTCTTT	CASSVASRMNTEAFF
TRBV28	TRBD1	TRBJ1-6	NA	TGTGCCAGCAGGGTCCCGGGACAGGGCAATTCACCCCTCCACTTT	CASRVPGQGNSPLHF
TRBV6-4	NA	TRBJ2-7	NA	TGTGCCAGCATCATGCTAAAGACAGATTCGAGCTCCTACGAGCAGTACTTC	CASIMLKTDSSSYEQYF
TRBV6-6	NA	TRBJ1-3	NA	TGTGCCAGCACGCGCGACAGGCCAGCCTCTGGAAACACCATATATTTT	CASTRDRPASGNTIYF
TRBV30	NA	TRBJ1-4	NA	TGTGCCTGGAGTGTACAAGGGGGGCAAAATGAAAAACTGTTTTTT	CAWSVQGGQNEKLFF
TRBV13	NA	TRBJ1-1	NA	TGTGCCAGCAGCTTATTCCCCCAGGGAGAGTACACTGAAGCTTTCTTT	CASSLFPQGEYTEAFF
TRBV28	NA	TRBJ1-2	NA	TGTGCCAGCAGTTTTCGGCCAGTTAACTATGGCTACACCTTC	CASSFRPVNYGYTF
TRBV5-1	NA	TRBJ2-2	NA	TGCGCCAGCCCCGACCGGGGCCAAGACGGGGAGCTGTTTTTT	CASPDRGQDGELFF